This T cell receptor beta chain was documented in a study of glioma-infiltrating T cells. For this clonotype: Antigen specificity is unknown. The germline gene is not matched at one end of the junction; a read error may be the cause.

Study results and limitations: Only very few CDR3 sequences appeared in both tissue and blood. Above-expected tissue-blood divergence occurred in all gliomas, most in low-grade ones.

Using RNA template, CDR3s of TCR alpha and beta were amplified with iRepertoire arm-PCR. Input was roughly 95-400 ng of tissue mRNA or PBMC total RNA. From the multiplex PCR reads, TCRdb called clonotypes with MiXCR, one entry per CDR3 protein. There are some 150,000 distinct CDR3 sequences in the sample; around 42% occur only once, and roughly 20% lies in the top ten. CDR1 is SNHLY and CDR2 is FYNNEI in the germline V gene. The CDR3 loop spans 14 amino acids. The specimen sequenced was glioma tissue, nonneoplastic brain tissue, or PBMCs (not recorded which). The clonotype was recovered from a human donor with low-grade glioma or glioblastoma, undergoing nonglioma brain surgery, or in good health (not recorded which). The V gene is TRBV2, the J gene TRBJ1-5, with D perhaps TRBD1 (6 bases). The CDR3, as DNA: TGTGTCAGCAGTTGGACAGCGAGCAATCAGCCCCAGCATTTT. It codes for CVSSWTASNQPQHF.